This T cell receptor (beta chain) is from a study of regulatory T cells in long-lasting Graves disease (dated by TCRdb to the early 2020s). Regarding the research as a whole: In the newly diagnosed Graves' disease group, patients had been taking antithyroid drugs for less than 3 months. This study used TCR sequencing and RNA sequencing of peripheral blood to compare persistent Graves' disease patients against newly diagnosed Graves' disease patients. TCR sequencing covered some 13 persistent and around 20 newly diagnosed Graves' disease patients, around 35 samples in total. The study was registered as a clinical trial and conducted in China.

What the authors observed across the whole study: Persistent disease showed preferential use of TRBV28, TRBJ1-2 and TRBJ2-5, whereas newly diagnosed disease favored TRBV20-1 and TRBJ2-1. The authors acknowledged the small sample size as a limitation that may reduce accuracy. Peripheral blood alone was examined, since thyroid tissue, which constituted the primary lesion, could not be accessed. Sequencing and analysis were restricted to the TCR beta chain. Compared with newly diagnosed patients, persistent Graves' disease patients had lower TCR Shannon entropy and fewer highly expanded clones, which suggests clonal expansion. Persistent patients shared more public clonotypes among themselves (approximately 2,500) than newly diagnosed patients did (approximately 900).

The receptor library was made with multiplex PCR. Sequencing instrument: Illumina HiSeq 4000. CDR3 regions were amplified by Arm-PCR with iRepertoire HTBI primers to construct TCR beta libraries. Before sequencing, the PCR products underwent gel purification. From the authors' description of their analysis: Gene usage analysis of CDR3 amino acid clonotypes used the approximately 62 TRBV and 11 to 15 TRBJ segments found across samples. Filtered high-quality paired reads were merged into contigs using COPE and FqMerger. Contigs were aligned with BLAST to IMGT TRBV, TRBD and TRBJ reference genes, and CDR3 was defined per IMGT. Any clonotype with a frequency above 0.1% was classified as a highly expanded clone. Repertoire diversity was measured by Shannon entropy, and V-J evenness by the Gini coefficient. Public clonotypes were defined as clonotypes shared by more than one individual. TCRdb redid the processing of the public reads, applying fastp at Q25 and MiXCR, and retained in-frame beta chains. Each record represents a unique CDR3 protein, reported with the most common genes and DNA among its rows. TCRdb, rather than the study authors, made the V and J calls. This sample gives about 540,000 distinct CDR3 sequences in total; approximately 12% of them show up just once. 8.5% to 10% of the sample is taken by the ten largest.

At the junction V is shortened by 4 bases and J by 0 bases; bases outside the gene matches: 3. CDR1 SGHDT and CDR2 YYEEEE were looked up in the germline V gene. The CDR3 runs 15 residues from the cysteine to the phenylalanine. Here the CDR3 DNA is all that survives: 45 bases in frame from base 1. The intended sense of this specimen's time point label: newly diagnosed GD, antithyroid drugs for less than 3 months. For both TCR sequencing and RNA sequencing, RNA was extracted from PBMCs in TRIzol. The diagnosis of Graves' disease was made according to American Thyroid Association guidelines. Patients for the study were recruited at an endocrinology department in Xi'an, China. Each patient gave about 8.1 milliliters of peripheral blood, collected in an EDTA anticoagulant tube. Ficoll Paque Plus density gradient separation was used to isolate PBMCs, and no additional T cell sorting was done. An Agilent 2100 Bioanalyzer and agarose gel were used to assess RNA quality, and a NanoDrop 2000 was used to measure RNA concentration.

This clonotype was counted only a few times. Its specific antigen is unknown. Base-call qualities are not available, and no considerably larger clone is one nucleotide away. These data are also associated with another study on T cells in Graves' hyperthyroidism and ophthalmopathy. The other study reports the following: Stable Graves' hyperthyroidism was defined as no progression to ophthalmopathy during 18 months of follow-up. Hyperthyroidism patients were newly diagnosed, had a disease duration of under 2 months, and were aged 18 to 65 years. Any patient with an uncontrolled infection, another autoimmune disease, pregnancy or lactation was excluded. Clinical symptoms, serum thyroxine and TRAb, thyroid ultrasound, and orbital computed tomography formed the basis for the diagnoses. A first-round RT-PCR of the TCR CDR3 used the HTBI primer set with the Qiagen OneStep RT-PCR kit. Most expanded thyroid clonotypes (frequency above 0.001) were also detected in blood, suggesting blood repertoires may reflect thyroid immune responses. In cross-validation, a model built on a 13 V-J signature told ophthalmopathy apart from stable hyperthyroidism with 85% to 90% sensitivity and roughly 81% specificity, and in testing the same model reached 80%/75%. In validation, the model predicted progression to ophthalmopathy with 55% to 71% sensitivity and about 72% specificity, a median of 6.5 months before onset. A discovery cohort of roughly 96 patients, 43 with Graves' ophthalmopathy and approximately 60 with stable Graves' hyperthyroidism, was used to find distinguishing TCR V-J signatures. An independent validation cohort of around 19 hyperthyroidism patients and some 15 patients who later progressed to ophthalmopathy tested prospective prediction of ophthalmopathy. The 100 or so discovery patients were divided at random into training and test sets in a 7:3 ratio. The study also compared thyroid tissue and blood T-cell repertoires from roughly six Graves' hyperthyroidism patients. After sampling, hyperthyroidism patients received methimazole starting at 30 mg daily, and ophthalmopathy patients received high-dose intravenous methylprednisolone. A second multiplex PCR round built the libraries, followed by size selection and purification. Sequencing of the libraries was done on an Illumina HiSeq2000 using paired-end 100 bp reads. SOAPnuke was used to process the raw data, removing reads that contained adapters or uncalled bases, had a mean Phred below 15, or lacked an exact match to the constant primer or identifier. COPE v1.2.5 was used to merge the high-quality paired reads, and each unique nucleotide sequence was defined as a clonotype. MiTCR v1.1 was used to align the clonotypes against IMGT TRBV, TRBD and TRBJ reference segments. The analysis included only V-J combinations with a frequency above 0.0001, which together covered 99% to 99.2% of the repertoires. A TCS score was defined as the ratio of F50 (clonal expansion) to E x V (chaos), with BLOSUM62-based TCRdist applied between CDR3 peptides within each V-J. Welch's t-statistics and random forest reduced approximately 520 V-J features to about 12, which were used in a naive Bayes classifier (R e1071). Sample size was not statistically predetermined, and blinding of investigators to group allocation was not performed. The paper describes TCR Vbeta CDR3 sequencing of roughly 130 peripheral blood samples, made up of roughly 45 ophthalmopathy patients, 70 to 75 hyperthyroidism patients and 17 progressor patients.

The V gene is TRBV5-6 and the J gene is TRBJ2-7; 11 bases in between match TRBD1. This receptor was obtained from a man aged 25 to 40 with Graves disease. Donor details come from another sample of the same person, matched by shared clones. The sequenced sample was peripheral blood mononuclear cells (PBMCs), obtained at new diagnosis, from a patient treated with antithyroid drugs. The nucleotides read TGTGCCAGCAGCCCGGGACAGGGGGTCTCCTACGAGCAGTACTTC. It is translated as CASSPGQGVSYEQYF.